The 27 T cell receptor beta chains below were found in one sample sequenced in a study of T-cell memory formation after mild COVID-19. TCRdb used MiXCR to reprocess the 5' RACE reads, holding one entry per CDR3 protein. Of 75,000 to 95,000 distinct CDR3 sequences detected, less than 15% appear once; the ten largest clones hold roughly two fifths. The material sequenced was PBMCs or a T cell subset sorted from them (not recorded which). All receptors come from a man younger than 30 who had mild COVID-19 (a few samples of this study predate the infection). Cell type and time point are not known.

The chain couples TRBV7-2 to TRBJ2-5; 13 bases map to TRBD2. CDR3 length: 16 amino acids. Per the germline V gene, CDR1 is SGHTA and CDR2 is FQGNSA. V was pared by 1 base and J by 5 bases, with 4 bases of the junction left unmatched. This CDR3 reads CASSLELAGGQETQYF. The CDR3 DNA follows: TGTGCCAGCAGCTTAGAACTAGCGGGGGGGCAGGAGACCCAGTACTTC. The whole variable domain, remainder taken from reference TRBV7-2 and TRBJ2-5, is GAGVSQSPSNKVTEKGKDVELRCDPISGHTALYWYRQSLGQGLEFLIYFQGNSAPDKSGLPSDRFSAERTGGSVSTLTIQRTQQEDSAVYLCASSLELAGGQETQYFGPGTRLLVL.

The V call is TRBV20-1, the J call TRBJ1-1; tentatively, D is TRBD1 (5 bases). The germline V gene has CDR1 DFQATT and CDR2 SNEGSKA (reference sequence). The CDR3 runs 14 residues. Deletions cut 0 bases from V and 5 bases from J, with 13 bases between. CDR3 loop: CSARDLGGGTEAFF. The CDR3 DNA is TGCAGTGCTAGAGATCTTGGGGGAGGGACTGAAGCTTTCTTT.

The chain couples TRBV6-5 to TRBJ1-4, with a possible D match to TRBD1 (6 bases). The CDR3 sequence is 16 residues long. In germline, CDR1 is MNHEY, CDR2 SVGAGI. Trimming stripped 2 bases from V and 3 bases from J, with 13 bases between. The CDR3 nucleotides are TGTGCCAGCAGTTACCTCCAGGGGTCCGCTAATGAAAAACTGTTTTTT. As protein: CASSYLQGSANEKLFF.

Only a few counts were recorded for this clonotype. The J gene is TRBJ1-5, the V gene TRBV19; D is ambiguous. The V gene's germline CDR1 is LNHDA and CDR2 SQIVND (reference sequence). Trimming removed 9 bases from V and 5 bases from J, with 20 bases in between. The CDR3 consists of 15 residues. The CDR3 loop is CASRVPIGVDQPQHF. The CDR3 DNA sequence: TGTGCCAGCCGGGTTCCTATTGGGGTTGATCAGCCCCAGCATTTT.

This clonotype came up many times. This chain links TRBV20-1 with TRBJ2-2; TRBD2 matches at 9 bases. The CDR3 consists of 13 residues. V was pared by 4 bases and J by 6 bases, with 3 bases of the junction left unmatched. CDR1 DFQATT and CDR2 SNEGSKA come from the germline V gene (reference sequence). This CDR3 is CSAKRGDPGELFF. The CDR3 region has the DNA TGCAGTGCTAAGCGGGGGGACCCCGGGGAGCTGTTTTTT.

Only a few counts were recorded for this clonotype. The CDR3 sequence: CASSQDAGGWKTDTQYF. CDR3 nucleotides: TGCGCCAGCAGCCAAGATGCAGGGGGTTGGAAAACAGATACGCAGTATTTT. The rearrangement joins TRBV4-3 to TRBJ2-3; 7 nucleotides line up with TRBD1. Per the germline V gene, CDR1 is LGHNA and CDR2 is YSLEER. V lost 0 bases, J lost 3 bases, and 9 bases stayed unmatched. This CDR3 has 17 amino acids.

This clonotype was observed a handful of times. Possible read error: a much larger clone is one base away. The chain carries TRBV20-1 and TRBJ2-1; D remains unclear. V gave up 0 bases and J gave up 2 bases, with 11 bases separating them. From germline, CDR1 is DFQATT and CDR2 SNEGSKA (reference sequence). The CDR3 is 15 residues long. Here the CDR3 DNA reads TGCAGTGCTAGAGATAGGCATCGGGCCTACAATGAGCAGTTCTTC. Translated: CSARDRHRAYNEQFF.

The CDR3 DNA is TGTGCTAGTGGTTTGACCGGACAGACTTATAATCAGCCCCAGCATTTT. Its translation: CASGLTGQTYNQPQHF. The gene calls are TRBV12-5 and TRBJ1-5, with D perhaps matching TRBD1 (6 bases). Trimming pared 2 bases from V and 4 bases from J, leaving 15 bases between. This CDR3 is 16 amino acids long. Germline V CDR1 and CDR2: LGHNT, FRNRAP.

The chain links TRBV7-3 to TRBJ2-1; 8 bases are shared with TRBD2. The CDR3 has 13 amino acids. V gave up 3 bases and J gave up 7 bases; unmatched junction bases: 2. Germline CDR1 is SGHTA and CDR2 is FQGTGA. CDR3 loop: CASSFSGVNEQFF. CDR3 coding DNA: TGTGCCAGCAGCTTTAGCGGGGTTAATGAGCAGTTCTTC.

Ten or more counts support this clonotype. This chain connects TRBV20-1 to TRBJ1-5, with D possibly TRBD1 on 5 matching bases. V was shortened by 0 bases and J by 16 bases, with 13 bases between the two germline ends. The CDR3 extends over 11 amino acids. Germline V CDR1 and CDR2: DFQATT, SNEGSKA (reference sequence). The CDR3 spells CSARDLQGVHF. The CDR3 DNA is TGCAGTGCTAGAGATCTCCAGGGAGTCCATTTT.

The V call is TRBV6-6, the J call TRBJ2-3; 13 nucleotides align to TRBD2. The J segment lost 0 bases and the V segment lost 2 bases, leaving 5 bases of the junction unmatched. Germline V gene lookup returns CDR1 MNHNY and CDR2 SVGAGI (reference sequence). This CDR3 is built from 18 residues. The CDR3 sequence: CASSYRGLAGTSTDTQYF. CDR3 nucleotide sequence: TGTGCCAGCAGTTACAGGGGACTAGCGGGGACTAGCACAGATACGCAGTATTTT.

CDR3 sequence: CASSQVQGWKTQYF. DNA of the CDR3: TGTGCCAGCAGCCAAGTTCAGGGTTGGAAGACCCAGTACTTC. The V gene is TRBV14, the J gene TRBJ2-5, with TRBD1 as a possible D gene (5 bases). Trimming removed 1 base from V and 6 bases from J, with 12 bases in between. The CDR3 is 14 residues long. Germline V CDR1 and CDR2: SGHDN, FVKESK.

This clonotype has a handful of counts. The rearrangement uses TRBV20-1 and TRBJ2-7; the D gene is possibly TRBD1 (5 bases). Trimming pared 3 bases from V and 11 bases from J, leaving 20 bases between. CDR1 is DFQATT, CDR2 SNEGSKA, per germline (reference sequence). The CDR3 totals 13 residues. The chain's CDR3 is CSASVTSGHGKYF. In DNA form, the CDR3 reads TGCAGTGCTAGTGTCACTTCAGGACACGGAAAGTACTTC.

The J gene is TRBJ2-7, the V gene TRBV15; the D is unclear. The CDR3 consists of 13 residues. The V gene's germline CDR1 is LNHNV and CDR2 YYDKDF (reference sequence). Trimming left V 1 base short and J 3 bases short, with 7 bases between. CDR3 residues: CATSRVGDYEQYV. The CDR3 DNA is TGTGCCACCAGCAGAGTTGGGGACTACGAGCAGTACGTC.

This clonotype was detected a few times. This chain connects TRBV6-6 to TRBJ2-1, with no clear D. This CDR3 contains 15 residues. V shed 5 bases and J shed 1 base, with 12 bases lying between them. Germline CDR1 is MNHNY and CDR2 is SVGAGI (reference sequence). The CDR3 region has the DNA TGTGCCAGCAGTCTGGAAAACCCTTCCTACAATGAGCAGTTCTTC. Protein sequence: CASSLENPSYNEQFF.

This clonotype was observed a few times. The rearrangement links TRBV12-5 to TRBJ2-3, with 7 nucleotides matching TRBD1. CDR3 length equals 13 residues. The junction had 4 bases not matched to a gene; V was cut back by 9 bases and J by 1 base. CDR1 and CDR2 (germline): LGHNT, FRNRAP. The CDR3: CASGTGGTDTQYF. Here the CDR3 DNA reads TGTGCTAGCGGCACAGGGGGCACAGATACGCAGTATTTT.

This clonotype was observed many times. The chain uses TRBV19 and TRBJ2-5; D remains ambiguous. Germline V CDR1 and CDR2: LNHDA, SQIVND (reference sequence). The CDR3 sequence is 13 residues long. V was cut by 3 bases and J by 3 bases, with 8 bases left in between. CDR3 protein: CASSIISKETQYF. For the CDR3, the DNA is TGTGCCAGTAGTATTATCTCTAAAGAGACCCAGTACTTC.

The chain is built from TRBV7-2 and TRBJ1-1; D gene unclear. The CDR3 sequence is 13 residues long. V gave up 6 bases and J gave up 11 bases, with 19 bases separating them. Germline CDR1 is SGHTA and CDR2 is FQGNSA. The CDR3 reads CASRRRTGAEAFF. CDR3 bases: TGTGCCAGCAGACGAAGGACCGGCGCGGAGGCTTTCTTT.

The chain links TRBV7-6 to TRBJ2-5; 7 positions agree with TRBD2. The V segment lost 5 bases and the J segment 0 bases; nucleotides outside the gene matches: 6. CDR3 length equals 15 residues. Germline values: CDR1 SGHVS, CDR2 FNYEAQ. CDR3 bases: TGTGCCAGCAGCCCACCCGGGAGGAACCAAGAGACCCAGTACTTC. Translating gives CASSPPGRNQETQYF.

This clonotype was picked up a small number of times. The rearrangement links TRBV20-1 to TRBJ2-7; the D is unclear. The ends were cut back, 0 bases at V and 0 bases at J, with 9 bases in the middle. This CDR3 has 14 residues. Germline CDR1 reads DFQATT; CDR2 reads SNEGSKA (reference sequence). The CDR3 loop reads CSARDLTASYEQYF. The CDR3 DNA follows: TGCAGTGCTAGAGATCTAACAGCCTCCTACGAGCAGTACTTC.

This clonotype was counted between two and nine times. V usage is TRBV12-3 or TRBV12-4 and J usage is TRBJ2-1, with 12 bases lining up with TRBD2. J gave up 9 bases and V 5 bases, and 8 bases lay outside the gene matches. The CDR3 has 15 amino acids. The CDR3 nucleotides are TGTGCCAGCAGTCCGTGGACTAGCGGGGTGGGTGAGCAGTTCTTC. Protein sequence: CASSPWTSGVGEQFF.

This clonotype appeared a single time. The rearrangement links TRBV27 to TRBJ2-1, with D perhaps assigned TRBD1 or TRBD2 (5 bases each). Germline assignment: CDR1 MNHEY and CDR2 SMNVEV (reference sequence). CDR3 size: 10 residues. Trimming removed 8 bases at V and 10 bases at J, with 9 bases between. The CDR3 sequence: CASGGTEQFF. The CDR3 DNA follows: TGTGCCAGCGGGGGTACGGAGCAGTTCTTC.

CDR3: CASSFLSRGPELRTMWNTEAFF. The CDR3 DNA follows: TGTGCCAGCAGCTTCCTTTCTAGGGGGCCGGAGCTACGAACCATGTGGAACACTGAAGCTTTCTTT. The chain carries TRBV5-6 and TRBJ1-1, with TRBD1 matching 7 bases. This CDR3 spans 22 amino acids. J gave up 1 base and V 2 bases, and 26 bases lay outside the gene matches. CDR1 SGHDT and CDR2 YYEEEE come from the germline V gene.

The chain couples TRBV12-3 or TRBV12-4 to TRBJ2-1; the match to TRBD1 covers 9 bases. This CDR3 spans 15 amino acids. V lost 6 bases to trimming and J lost 2 bases; unmatched junction nucleotides: 5. This CDR3 is CASRWTGATYNEQFF. CDR3 in DNA: TGTGCCAGCAGATGGACAGGGGCCACCTACAATGAGCAGTTCTTC.

This clonotype was counted at least ten times. The V and J genes are TRBV27 and TRBJ2-7; weak D call: TRBD2 (5 bases). The germline CDR1 and CDR2 sequences are MNHEY and SMNVEV (reference sequence). V gave up 6 bases and J gave up 0 bases, with 18 bases separating them. The CDR3 spans 16 residues. The CDR3 coding sequence is TGTGCCAGCAGCCGAGGACCGAGGGCGAGCTCCTACGAGCAGTACGTC. Translation: CASSRGPRASSYEQYV.

J is TRBJ2-7 and V is TRBV18; the match to TRBD2 covers 8 bases. CDR1 KGHSH and CDR2 LQKENI come from the germline V gene. CDR3 length: 17 amino acids. Trimming cost V 6 bases and J 2 bases; bases outside gene matches: 15. The CDR3 spells CASSSTPWRGATYEQYV. DNA for the CDR3: TGTGCCAGCTCTTCAACCCCTTGGCGGGGGGCCACCTACGAGCAGTACGTC.

This clonotype was seen more than once but under ten times. The CDR3 protein is CASRVLAGVTDTQYF. Written as DNA, the CDR3 is TGTGCCAGCAGGGTACTAGCGGGGGTCACAGATACGCAGTATTTT. The chain is built from TRBV27 and TRBJ2-3, with 11 bases identical to TRBD2. The CDR3 extends over 15 amino acids. Germline V gene sequence: CDR1 MNHEY, CDR2 SMNVEV (reference sequence). Germline trimming cut 6 bases from V and 2 bases from J; bases unmatched to any gene: 4.